The source of this T cell receptor beta chain is a study of technical replicates of blood from several donors. In its sample, this clone was seen once. Produced via immunoSEQ multiplex PCR; TCRdb's table is partial and in-frame only. The repertoire holds about 75,000 clones, approximately 97% seen once, with 0.18% in the top ten. Germline V gives CDR1 SGHRS, CDR2 YFSETQ. The CDR3 is 14 residues long. V was shortened by 6 bases and J by 1 base, with 13 bases between the two germline ends. The V call is TRBV5-1, the J call TRBJ1-1; TRBD1 might be the D (5 bases). The sample was T cells isolated from PBMCs. The sequence was collected from a human donor in good health. The CDR3 sequence: CASTRSDRNTEAFF. The CDR3 DNA follows: TGCGCCAGCACCCGTTCAGACAGGAACACTGAAGCTTTCTTT.